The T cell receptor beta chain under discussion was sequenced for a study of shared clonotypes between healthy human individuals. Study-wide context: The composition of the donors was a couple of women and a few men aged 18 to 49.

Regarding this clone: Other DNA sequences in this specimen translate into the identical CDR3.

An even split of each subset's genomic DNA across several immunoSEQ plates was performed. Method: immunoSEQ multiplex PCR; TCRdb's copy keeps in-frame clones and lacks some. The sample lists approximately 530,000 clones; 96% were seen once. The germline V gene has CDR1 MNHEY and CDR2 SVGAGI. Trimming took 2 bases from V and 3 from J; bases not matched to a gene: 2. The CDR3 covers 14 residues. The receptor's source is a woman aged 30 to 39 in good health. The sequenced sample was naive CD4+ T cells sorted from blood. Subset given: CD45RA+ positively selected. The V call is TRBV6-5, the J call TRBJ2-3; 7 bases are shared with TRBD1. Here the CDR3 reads CASSYRQGTDTQYF. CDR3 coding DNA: TGTGCCAGCAGTTACCGACAGGGTACAGATACGCAGTATTTT.